These 27 T cell receptor beta chains were sequenced from one sample in a study of spatial heterogeneity in lung cancer. General study points: How many expanded intratumoral alpha and beta TCRs were present tracked the tumor mutation count, which was a count of nonsynonymous mutations.

These receptors' antigens are unknown. TCRdb re-called the 5' RACE reads with MiXCR, one entry per CDR3 protein. The table has approximately 25,000 distinct CDR3 sequences, approximately 8.8% seen once; the top ten hold about 7.7%. Time point of the sample: sample taken at primary tumor resection. Sequenced here: lung tumor tissue, sampled at surgery. The receptors derive from a male donor with early-stage non-small cell lung cancer.

This clonotype was observed at least ten times. This rearrangement joins TRBV7-2 to TRBJ2-3, with TRBD2 identical over 9 bases. The CDR3 consists of 14 residues. Germline V gene data show CDR1 as SGHTA and CDR2 as FQGNSA. Trimming at V came to 4 bases and at J to 3 bases, leaving 2 bases not matched to a gene. CDR3 in amino acids: CASSSGLATDTQYF. The CDR3 DNA reads as TGTGCCAGCAGCTCCGGACTAGCGACAGATACGCAGTATTTT.

This chain links TRBV7-2 with TRBJ2-3; the match to TRBD2 covers 7 bases. CDR1 and CDR2 (germline): SGHTA, FQGNSA. This CDR3 spans 18 amino acids. J lost 0 bases, V lost 5 bases, and 14 bases had no gene match. The CDR3 is CASSLRPSGRSSTDTQYF. CDR3 DNA sequence: TGTGCCAGCAGCCTGCGTCCTAGCGGCCGGTCTAGCACAGATACGCAGTATTTT.

This clonotype was seen repeatedly, ten times or more. The gene calls are TRBV6-6 and TRBJ2-3, with a possible D match to TRBD2 (6 bases). Per the germline V gene, CDR1 is MNHNY and CDR2 is SVGAGI (reference sequence). The CDR3 totals 16 residues. The V and J ends lost 1 base and 4 bases respectively, with 15 bases between them. CDR3 sequence (DNA): TGTGCCAGCAGTTACTTTCCGGGTTGGGGGGCAGATACGCAGTATTTT. Its translation is CASSYFPGWGADTQYF.

This rearrangement joins TRBV7-3 to TRBJ1-1; no clear D gene. Germline CDR1 SGHTA, CDR2 FQGTGA. V was cut by 5 bases and J by 4 bases, with 17 bases left in between. The CDR3 is 15 residues long. Here the CDR3 DNA reads TGTGCCAGCAGCCCGAATCCCAACCGACGCACTGAAGCTTTCTTT. Amino acid sequence: CASSPNPNRRTEAFF.

This clonotype has at least ten counts. This rearrangement joins TRBV7-6 to TRBJ2-1, with 7 bases fitting TRBD1. This CDR3 spans 15 amino acids. The V gene's germline CDR1 is SGHVS and CDR2 FNYEAQ. J gave up 0 bases and V 4 bases, and 3 bases lay outside the gene matches. CDR3 nucleotides: TGTGCCAGCAGCTCGGGGACAGCCTCCTACAATGAGCAGTTCTTC. It yields the protein CASSSGTASYNEQFF.

The J gene is TRBJ1-2, the V gene TRBV20-1; D gene uncertain. CDR1 is DFQATT and CDR2 is SNEGSKA in the germline V gene (reference sequence). The CDR3 loop spans 16 amino acids. The V end was cut by 3 bases, the J end by 1 base, with 18 bases between. The CDR3 DNA sequence: TGCAGTGCTAGGGCCCTCACCCAAAGCCTTAACTATGGCTACACCTTC. Translated, it gives CSARALTQSLNYGYTF.

In this sample, this clonotype turned up many times. This rearrangement joins TRBV7-9 to TRBJ2-1; D is unclear. The CDR3 extends over 13 amino acids. CDR1 and CDR2 (germline): SEHNR, FQNEAQ (reference sequence). The V end lost 5 bases, the J end lost 4 bases, and 9 bases lay between the germline ends. The CDR3, as DNA: TGTGCCAGCAGCCCATTGGGGTACAATGAGCAGTTCTTC. This gives the protein CASSPLGYNEQFF.

This clonotype has a count of ten or more. The chain uses TRBV7-2 and TRBJ1-5, with D perhaps TRBD1 (5 bases). Germline V gene data show CDR1 as SGHTA and CDR2 as FQGNSA. V was pared by 5 bases and J by 4 bases, with 12 bases between. The CDR3 contains 14 residues. Here the CDR3 reads CASSPGTANQPQHF. For the CDR3, the DNA is TGTGCCAGCAGCCCTGGGACGGCGAATCAGCCCCAGCATTTT.

This clonotype occurred many times. The chain is built from TRBV4-3 and TRBJ1-2; D remains ambiguous. Germline loops: CDR1 LGHNA, CDR2 YSLEER. Trimming took off 1 base at V and 6 bases at J, with 9 bases between the two ends. This CDR3 contains 13 residues. CDR3 in amino acids: CASSQADRDGYTF. The CDR3 region has the DNA TGCGCCAGCAGCCAAGCTGACCGCGATGGCTACACCTTC.

This clonotype came up many times. The chain recombines TRBV15 with TRBJ2-3, with D possibly being TRBD2 (6 bases). CDR3 length: 17 residues. Germline CDR1 and CDR2: LNHNV and YYDKDF (reference sequence). The V gene lost 5 bases and the J gene lost 2 bases, with 20 bases spanning the gap. CDR3: CATSGGSTSRATDTQYF. CDR3 nucleotides: TGTGCCACCAGCGGGGGTTCGACTAGTCGGGCCACAGATACGCAGTATTTT.

This clonotype turned up a few times. One end of the junction is discordant with germline, which a read error may explain. V is TRBV5-1 and J is TRBJ2-1, with unresolved D. The germline CDR1 and CDR2 sequences are SGHRS and YFSETQ. This CDR3 is 12 amino acids long. The DNA for the CDR3 is TGCGCCAGCAGCCCCTCCAACAATGAGCAGTTCTTC. Amino acid sequence: CASSPSNNEQFF.

This clonotype was detected ten times or more. The chain combines TRBV7-2 with TRBJ2-7; D may be TRBD1 (6 bases). The CDR3 runs 13 residues. Germline V gene lookup returns CDR1 SGHTA and CDR2 FQGNSA. V gave up 7 bases and J gave up 2 bases, with 12 bases separating them. CDR3 bases: TGTGCCAGCACCCCACAGGGAGCCTACGAGCAGTACTTC. Encoded protein: CASTPQGAYEQYF. Complete variable domain (other parts from reference TRBV7-2 and TRBJ2-7): GAGVSQSPSNKVTEKGKDVELRCDPISGHTALYWYRQSLGQGLEFLIYFQGNSAPDKSGLPSDRFSAERTGGSVSTLTIQRTQQEDSAVYLCASTPQGAYEQYFGPGTRLTVT.

This clonotype was recorded many times. This chain uses TRBV5-1 with TRBJ1-6, with 9 bases aligning to TRBD1. CDR3 length: 14 amino acids. The trim removed 0 bases at V and 8 bases at J, leaving 0 bases unmatched. The germline V gene has CDR1 SGHRS and CDR2 YFSETQ. CDR3 in DNA: TGCGCCAGCAGCTTGGGACAGGGGGATTCACCCCTCCACTTT. This gives the protein CASSLGQGDSPLHF.

This clonotype was seen many times. The chain joins TRBV10-3 to TRBJ2-3; D uncertain. CDR3 length: 13 residues. Germline CDR1 is ENHRY and CDR2 is SYGVKD. V was pared by 4 bases and J by 4 bases, with 9 bases between. CDR3 region: CAISVGRADTQYF. CDR3 bases: TGTGCCATCAGTGTAGGACGGGCAGATACGCAGTATTTT.

This clonotype has a count of ten or more. CDR3 sequence: CASIPRGQNNYNSPLHF. DNA of the CDR3: TGTGCCAGCATTCCGCGGGGGCAAAACAACTATAATTCACCCCTCCACTTT. V and J are TRBV21-1 and TRBJ1-6; TRBD1, as called in the table, went unchecked against the DNA. TRBV21-1 is assigned pseudogene status. The CDR3 is 17 amino acids.

The chain couples TRBV12-3 or TRBV12-4 to TRBJ1-1; a possible D gene is TRBD1 (5 bases). The V and J ends lost 4 bases and 8 bases respectively, with 11 bases between them. This CDR3 comprises 12 residues. Here the CDR3 DNA reads TGTGCCAGCAGTTGGGCCCAGGGCGAAGCTTTCTTT. It specifies CASSWAQGEAFF.

In its sample, this clonotype was seen many times. The chain carries TRBV28 and TRBJ2-7; D perhaps matches TRBD1 (5 bases). V lost 6 bases, J lost 3 bases, and 21 bases lay in between. Germline CDR1 is MDHEN and CDR2 is SYDVKM. The CDR3 consists of 16 residues. The CDR3 nucleotides are TGTGCCAGCAGGGAATTAGGGAAACAGGCTGGCTACGAGCAGTACTTC. Its translation is CASRELGKQAGYEQYF.

By share, this clonotype counts as medium-sized (0.01 to 0.1%). This rearrangement joins TRBV18 to TRBJ2-1, with D hard to call. Germline values: CDR1 KGHSH, CDR2 LQKENI. The V and J ends lost 2 bases and 8 bases respectively, with 10 bases between them. This CDR3 comprises 13 residues. The CDR3 loop reads CASSPIREHEQFF. In DNA, the CDR3 is TGTGCCAGCTCACCAATTCGTGAACATGAGCAGTTCTTC.

This clonotype showed up many times. This chain uses TRBV9 with TRBJ1-6, with TRBD1 as a possible D gene (5 bases). Per germline, CDR1 SGDLS and CDR2 YYNGEE. The length of the CDR3 is 15 residues. V lost 0 bases and J lost 7, with 11 bases in between. The CDR3: CASSVGWQGNSPLHF. In DNA form, the CDR3 reads TGTGCCAGCAGCGTAGGTTGGCAGGGCAATTCACCCCTCCACTTT. Full variable domain (remainder filled in from reference TRBV9 and TRBJ1-6): DSGVTQTPKHLITATGQRVTLRCSPRSGDLSVYWYQQSLDQGLQFLIQYYNGEERAKGNILERFSAQQFPDLHSELNLSSLELGDSALYFCASSVGWQGNSPLHFGNGTRLTVT.

This clonotype was found many times. The chain combines TRBV5-1 with TRBJ2-5; TRBD1 aligns across 7 bases. Germline CDR1 and CDR2: SGHRS and YFSETQ. With V trimmed by 4 bases and J by 2 bases, 8 bases remained unmatched. CDR3 length equals 15 residues. This chain's CDR3 is CASSPTGVDQETQYF. Written as DNA, the CDR3 is TGCGCCAGCAGCCCTACAGGGGTCGATCAAGAGACCCAGTACTTC.

This clonotype was seen at least ten times. The chain has TRBV11-3 and TRBJ2-3, with D perhaps matching TRBD2 (5 bases). The CDR3 sequence is 12 residues long. Deletions cut 5 bases from V and 6 bases from J, with 9 bases between. Germline CDR1 SGHNT, CDR2 YENEEA. DNA for the CDR3: TGTGCCAGCAGCAATAGCGCGGATACGCAGTATTTT. Translating gives CASSNSADTQYF.

This clonotype has at least ten counts. The genes are TRBV3-1 and TRBJ1-2; no definite D call. CDR1 and CDR2 (germline): LGHDT, YNNKEL (reference sequence). The CDR3 loop spans 12 amino acids. Trimming left V 0 bases short and J 6 bases short, with 5 bases between. CDR3: CASSQEGHGYTF. The CDR3 DNA sequence: TGTGCCAGCAGCCAAGAGGGCCATGGCTACACCTTC.

The table lists this clonotype with a few counts. The chain combines TRBV18 with TRBJ1-5; D is unclear. The V end lost 4 bases, the J end lost 7 bases, and 17 bases lay between the germline ends. The germline CDR1 and CDR2 sequences are KGHSH and LQKENI. This CDR3 spans 15 amino acids. CDR3 DNA sequence: TGTGCCAGCTCACAAGCGGTCTGGCCCAGCCAGCCCCAGCATTTT. It is translated as CASSQAVWPSQPQHF.

The count of this clonotype is one. V gene TRBV6-4 combines with J gene TRBJ2-2; 8 nucleotides match TRBD1. The CDR3 spans 15 residues. Germline V gene lookup returns CDR1 MRHNA and CDR2 SNTAGT. V trimming: 3 bases; J trimming: 0 bases; junction bases outside the gene matches: 0. CDR3 nucleotide sequence: TGTGCCAGCAGTGAACAGGGGGCGAACACCGGGGAGCTGTTTTTT. Its translation: CASSEQGANTGELFF.

Within the sample, this clonotype is medium-sized. This chain uses TRBV5-1 with TRBJ2-7; D perhaps matches TRBD2 (6 bases). Trimming removed 4 bases at V and 5 bases at J, with 10 bases between. This CDR3 has 12 amino acids. Germline V gene sequence: CDR1 SGHRS, CDR2 YFSETQ. CDR3 amino acids: CASSPWGDEQYF. The CDR3 DNA is TGCGCCAGCAGCCCGTGGGGGGACGAGCAGTACTTC.

This clonotype is categorized as medium-sized. The CDR3 spells CAISAGTSGANEQYF. The DNA of the CDR3 is TGTGCCATCAGTGCCGGGACTAGCGGGGCCAACGAGCAGTACTTC. V and J are TRBV10-3 and TRBJ2-7; TRBD2 agrees at 13 bases. The CDR3 length is 15 residues. Looked up from germline, CDR1 is ENHRY and CDR2 is SYGVKD. The V segment lost 4 bases and the J segment 5 bases; nucleotides outside the gene matches: 5.

This clonotype counts as medium-sized. The chain carries TRBV29-1 and TRBJ1-5; 9 nucleotides align to TRBD1. CDR3 length equals 14 residues. Germline V CDR1 and CDR2: SQVTM, ANQGSEA. The V and J ends lost 6 bases and 6 bases, in that order; junction bases with no gene match: 9. The CDR3 reads CSVALGQGRQPQHF. In DNA form, the CDR3 reads TGCAGCGTCGCTCTTGGACAGGGGCGTCAGCCCCAGCATTTT.